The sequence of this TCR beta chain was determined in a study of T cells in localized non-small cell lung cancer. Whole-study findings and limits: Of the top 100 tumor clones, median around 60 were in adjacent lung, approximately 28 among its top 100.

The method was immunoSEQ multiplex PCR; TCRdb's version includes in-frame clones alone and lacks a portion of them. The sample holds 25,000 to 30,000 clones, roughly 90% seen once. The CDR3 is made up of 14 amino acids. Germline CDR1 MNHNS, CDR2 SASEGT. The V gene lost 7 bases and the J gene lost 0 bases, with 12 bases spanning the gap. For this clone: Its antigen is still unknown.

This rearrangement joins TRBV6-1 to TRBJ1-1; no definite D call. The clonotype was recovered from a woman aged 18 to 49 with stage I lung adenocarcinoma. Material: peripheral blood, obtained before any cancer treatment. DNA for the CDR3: TGTGCCAGCAAAATCGATATCATGAACACTGAAGCTTTCTTT. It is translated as CASKIDIMNTEAFF.